This TCR beta chain derives from a study of control samples from healthy donors and cancer patients. The germline V gene has CDR1 LNHDA and CDR2 SQIVND (reference sequence). The CDR3 totals 15 residues. Trimming removed 4 bases from V and 7 bases from J, with 17 bases in between. This table comes from immunoSEQ multiplex PCR, and its TCRdb copy is limited to in-frame clones, with some not included. Altogether fewer than 90,000 clones are present, about 88% being singletons, with the ten largest covering around 5.7%. Sequencing was done on a sample of blood. This clonotype originated in a woman in her 50s in good health. The chain joins TRBV19 to TRBJ1-3; a possible D gene is TRBD1 (6 bases). The CDR3 region is CASSTSLGQSNTIYF. CDR3 DNA sequence: TGTGCCAGTAGTACCTCCCTCGGACAGAGTAACACCATATATTTT.